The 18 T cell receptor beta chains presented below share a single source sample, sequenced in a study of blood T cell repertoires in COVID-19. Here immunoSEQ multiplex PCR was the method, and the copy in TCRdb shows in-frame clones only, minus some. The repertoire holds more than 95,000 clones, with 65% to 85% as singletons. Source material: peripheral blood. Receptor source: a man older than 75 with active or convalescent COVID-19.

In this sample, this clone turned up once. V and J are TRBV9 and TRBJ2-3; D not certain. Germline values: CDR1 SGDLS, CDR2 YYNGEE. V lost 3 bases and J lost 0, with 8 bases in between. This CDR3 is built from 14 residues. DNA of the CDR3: TGTGCCAGCAGCGCGTACGGTAGCACAGATACGCAGTATTTT. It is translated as CASSAYGSTDTQYF.

The CDR3 protein is CASSGDSSNQPQHF. In nucleotides, the CDR3 is TGTGCCAGCAGCGGGGACAGTAGCAATCAGCCCCAGCATTTT. This chain uses TRBV2 with TRBJ1-5, with 7 bases identical to TRBD1. Looked up from germline, CDR1 is SNHLY and CDR2 is FYNNEI. Trimming took 6 bases from V and 0 from J; bases not matched to a gene: 2. The CDR3 loop spans 14 amino acids.

CDR3 bases: TGTGCCAGCAGGGACAGTCTTGACATTCAGTACTTC. Translated: CASRDSLDIQYF. V and J are TRBV10-3 and TRBJ2-4; 7 positions match TRBD1. The trim removed 10 bases at V and 8 bases at J, leaving 8 bases unmatched. The CDR3 has 12 residues. Looked up from germline, CDR1 is ENHRY and CDR2 is SYGVKD.

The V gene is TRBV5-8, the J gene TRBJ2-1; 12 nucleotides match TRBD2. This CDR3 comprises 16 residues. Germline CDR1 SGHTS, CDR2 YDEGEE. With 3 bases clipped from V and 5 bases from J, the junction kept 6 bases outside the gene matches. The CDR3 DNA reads TGTGCCAGCAGCTCCCTCCTAGCGGGGGGGCACAATGAGCAGTTCTTC. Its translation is CASSSLLAGGHNEQFF. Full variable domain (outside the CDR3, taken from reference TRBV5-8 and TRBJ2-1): EAGVTQSPTHLIKTRGQQATLRCSPISGHTSVYWYQQALGLGLQFLLWYDEGEERNRGNFPPRFSGRQFPNYSSELNVNALELEDSALYLCASSSLLAGGHNEQFFGPGTRLTVL.

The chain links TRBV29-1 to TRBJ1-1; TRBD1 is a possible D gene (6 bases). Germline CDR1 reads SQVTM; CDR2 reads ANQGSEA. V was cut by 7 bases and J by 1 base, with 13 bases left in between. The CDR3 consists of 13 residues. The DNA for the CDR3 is TGCAGCGCCCAAGAACAGGGGAACACTGAAGCTTTCTTT. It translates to CSAQEQGNTEAFF.

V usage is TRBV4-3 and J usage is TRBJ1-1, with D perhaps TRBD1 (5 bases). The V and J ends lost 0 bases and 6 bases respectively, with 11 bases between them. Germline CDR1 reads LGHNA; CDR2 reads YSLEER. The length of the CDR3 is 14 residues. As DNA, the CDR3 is TGCGCCAGCAGCCAAGAGGAGGGGTGGTCTGAAGCTTTCTTT. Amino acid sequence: CASSQEEGWSEAFF.

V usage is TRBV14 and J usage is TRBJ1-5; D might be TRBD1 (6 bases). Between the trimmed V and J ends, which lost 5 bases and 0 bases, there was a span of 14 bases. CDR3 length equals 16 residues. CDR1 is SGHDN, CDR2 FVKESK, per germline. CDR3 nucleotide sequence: TGTGCCAGCAGCGTTGGGACACTTTATAGCAATCAGCCCCAGCATTTT. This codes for CASSVGTLYSNQPQHF.

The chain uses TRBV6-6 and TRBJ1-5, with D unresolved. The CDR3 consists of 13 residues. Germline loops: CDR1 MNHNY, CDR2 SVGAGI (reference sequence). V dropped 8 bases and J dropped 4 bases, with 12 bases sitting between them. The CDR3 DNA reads TGTGCCAGCCAAAACGAGGGAAATCAGCCCCAGCATTTT. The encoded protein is CASQNEGNQPQHF.

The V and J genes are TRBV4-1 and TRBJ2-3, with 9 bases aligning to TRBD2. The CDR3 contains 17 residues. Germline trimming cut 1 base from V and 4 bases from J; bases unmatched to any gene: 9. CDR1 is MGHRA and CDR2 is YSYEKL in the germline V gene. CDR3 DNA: TGCGCCAGCAGCCAAGTATCCAGCGGGGGGTCGGCAGATACGCAGTATTTT. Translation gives CASSQVSSGGSADTQYF.

This CDR3 reads CATSDLKGEGTYNEQFF. For the CDR3, the DNA is TGTGCCACCAGTGACCTTAAAGGGGAGGGGACATACAATGAGCAGTTCTTC. V usage is TRBV24-1 and J usage is TRBJ2-1; weak D call: TRBD2 (7 bases). There are 17 residues in the CDR3. Germline lookup yields CDR1 KGHDR and CDR2 SFDVKD. The V end lost 4 bases, the J end lost 4 bases, and 19 bases lay between the germline ends.

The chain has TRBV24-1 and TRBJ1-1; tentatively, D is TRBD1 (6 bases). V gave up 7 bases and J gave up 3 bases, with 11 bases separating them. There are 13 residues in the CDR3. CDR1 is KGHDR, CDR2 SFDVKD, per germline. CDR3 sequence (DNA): TGTGCCACCAGCTACTCAGGGGACACTGAAGCTTTCTTT. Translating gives CATSYSGDTEAFF.

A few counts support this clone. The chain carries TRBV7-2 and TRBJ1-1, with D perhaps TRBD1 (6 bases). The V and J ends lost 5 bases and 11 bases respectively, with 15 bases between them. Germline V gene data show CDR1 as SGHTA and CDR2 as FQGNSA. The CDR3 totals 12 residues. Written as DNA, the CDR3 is TGTGCCAGCAGCACCACGGACAGATTGGCTTTCTTT. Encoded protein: CASSTTDRLAFF.

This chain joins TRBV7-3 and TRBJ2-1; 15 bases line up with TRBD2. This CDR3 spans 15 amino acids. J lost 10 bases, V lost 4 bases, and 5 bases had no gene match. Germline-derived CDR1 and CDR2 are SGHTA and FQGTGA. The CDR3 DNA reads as TGTGCCAGCAGCTGGACTAGCGGGGGGGCCGGAGAGCAGTTCTTC. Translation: CASSWTSGGAGEQFF. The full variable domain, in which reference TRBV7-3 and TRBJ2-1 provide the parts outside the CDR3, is GAGVSQTPSNKVTEKGKYVELRCDPISGHTALYWYRQSLGQGPEFLIYFQGTGAADDSGLPNDRFFAVRPEGSVSTLKIQRTERGDSAVYLCASSWTSGGAGEQFFGPGTRLTVL.

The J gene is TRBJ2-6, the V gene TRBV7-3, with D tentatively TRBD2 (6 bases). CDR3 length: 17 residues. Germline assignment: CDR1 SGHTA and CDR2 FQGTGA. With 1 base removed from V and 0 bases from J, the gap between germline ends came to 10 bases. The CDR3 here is CASSLKAGSSGANVLTF. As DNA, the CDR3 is TGTGCCAGCAGCTTAAAGGCGGGATCCTCTGGGGCCAACGTCCTGACTTTC.

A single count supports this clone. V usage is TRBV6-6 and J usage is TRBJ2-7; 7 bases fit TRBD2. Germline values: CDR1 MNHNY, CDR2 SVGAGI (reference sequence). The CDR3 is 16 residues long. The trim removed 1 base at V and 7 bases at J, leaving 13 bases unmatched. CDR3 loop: CASSYLRTGGTGEQYF. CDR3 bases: TGTGCCAGCAGTTACTTGAGGACGGGGGGTACGGGGGAGCAGTACTTC.

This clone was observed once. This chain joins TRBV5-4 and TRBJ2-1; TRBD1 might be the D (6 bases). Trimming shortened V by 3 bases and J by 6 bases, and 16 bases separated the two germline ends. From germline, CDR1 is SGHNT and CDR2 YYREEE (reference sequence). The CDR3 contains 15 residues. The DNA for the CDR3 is TGTGCCAGCAGCTCACCGGACAGCGGAATCAATGAGCAGTTCTTC. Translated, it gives CASSSPDSGINEQFF.

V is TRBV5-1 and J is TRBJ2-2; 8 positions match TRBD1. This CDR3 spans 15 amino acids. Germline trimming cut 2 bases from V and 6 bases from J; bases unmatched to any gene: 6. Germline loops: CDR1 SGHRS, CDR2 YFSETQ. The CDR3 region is CASSFSQGAPGELFF. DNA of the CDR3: TGCGCCAGCAGCTTTTCCCAGGGGGCCCCCGGGGAGCTGTTTTTT.

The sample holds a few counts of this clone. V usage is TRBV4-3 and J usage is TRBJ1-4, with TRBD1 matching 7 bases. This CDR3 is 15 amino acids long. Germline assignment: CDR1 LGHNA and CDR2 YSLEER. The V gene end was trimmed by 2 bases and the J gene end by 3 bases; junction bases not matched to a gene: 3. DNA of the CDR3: TGCGCCAGCAGCCAACAGGGACAGTCTAATGAAAAACTGTTTTTT. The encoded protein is CASSQQGQSNEKLFF.